The 15 T cell receptor beta chains given below trace back to one sample, sequenced in a study of blood T cell repertoires in COVID-19. Method: immunoSEQ multiplex PCR; TCRdb's copy keeps in-frame clones and lacks some. The data contain 220,000 or so clones, 80% to 95% of them singletons. Sample: peripheral blood. The receptors stem from a man in his sixties with COVID-19, enrolled during active disease.

This sequence joins TRBV5-4 and TRBJ2-5; D may be TRBD2 (6 bases). The CDR3 totals 16 residues. Trimming removed 5 bases from V and 1 base from J, with 18 bases in between. Germline CDR1 reads SGHNT; CDR2 reads YYREEE (reference sequence). The CDR3 DNA is TGTGCCAGCAGTCCCGGAGGGGCTCAGGGCCAAGAGACCCAGTACTTC. This translates into CASSPGGAQGQETQYF.

The chain carries TRBV20-1 and TRBJ2-1; 12 positions agree with TRBD2. The CDR3 covers 17 residues. Losses at the gene ends were 3 bases for V and 4 bases for J; bases not matched to a gene: 10. Per the germline V gene, CDR1 is DFQATT and CDR2 is SNEGSKA (reference sequence). CDR3 sequence: CSASNPTSGSRYNEQFF. The CDR3 bases are TGCAGTGCTAGTAACCCGACTAGCGGGAGTAGGTACAATGAGCAGTTCTTC.

J is TRBJ2-5 and V is TRBV7-2; 8 bases align to TRBD2. The J segment lost 5 bases and the V segment lost 3 bases, leaving 11 bases of the junction unmatched. This CDR3 comprises 16 residues. Germline V gene data show CDR1 as SGHTA and CDR2 as FQGNSA. The CDR3 loop is CASSFLSGTDGETQYF. The CDR3 DNA reads as TGTGCCAGCAGCTTCCTTAGCGGGACGGATGGGGAGACCCAGTACTTC.

V gene TRBV21-1 combines with J gene TRBJ1-5; the D call in the table, TRBD1, was not verified against the DNA. TRBV21-1 is labeled a pseudogene. The CDR3 consists of 18 residues. The CDR3 is CASSPAGQGGWGNQPQHF. For the CDR3, the DNA is TGTGCCAGCTCCCCTGCGGGACAGGGCGGATGGGGCAATCAGCCCCAGCATTTT.

CDR3 DNA: TGTGCCAGCACGACGAGATCAGGGGACGAGCAGTACTTC. Translated, it gives CASTTRSGDEQYF. The V gene is TRBV5-4, the J gene TRBJ2-7, with D possibly TRBD1 on 6 matching bases. V lost 6 bases and J 5 bases, leaving 15 bases between the germline ends. Per the germline V gene, CDR1 is SGHNT and CDR2 is YYREEE (reference sequence). The CDR3 contains 13 residues.

The chain recombines TRBV27 with TRBJ2-7; D remains ambiguous. V shed 3 bases and J shed 4 bases, with 13 bases lying between them. The CDR3 length is 14 residues. CDR1 is MNHEY and CDR2 is SMNVEV in the germline V gene (reference sequence). CDR3 in DNA: TGTGCCAGCAGTTTCAGGCCCCCCCCTTACGAGCAGTACTTC. Its protein is CASSFRPPPYEQYF.

For the CDR3, the DNA is TGTGCCAGCAGTTTTGGGGCCGGCCGTGGCTACACCTTC. Protein sequence: CASSFGAGRGYTF. The V call is TRBV28, the J call TRBJ1-2, with D tentatively TRBD1 (5 bases). CDR1 and CDR2 (germline): MDHEN, SYDVKM. V shed 3 bases and J shed 7 bases, with 12 bases lying between them. The CDR3 spans 13 residues.

The J gene is TRBJ2-1, the V gene TRBV24-1, with 8 bases matching TRBD1. CDR1 is KGHDR, CDR2 SFDVKD, per germline. The length of the CDR3 is 17 residues. V gave up 4 bases and J gave up 8 bases; unmatched junction bases: 15. The CDR3 DNA reads TGTGCCACCAGTGAACCCCGACAGGGGCAAGGGACCTATGAGCAGTTCTTC. This encodes CATSEPRQGQGTYEQFF.

J is TRBJ2-1 and V is TRBV15, with 12 bases matching TRBD2. This CDR3 has 16 residues. From germline, CDR1 is LNHNV and CDR2 YYDKDF (reference sequence). J lost 2 bases, V lost 9 bases, and 8 bases had no gene match. In DNA form, the CDR3 reads TGTGCCACGCGACTAGCGGGAGTCGTCCCCTACAATGAGCAGTTCTTC. This gives the protein CATRLAGVVPYNEQFF. The complete variable domain, with remaining parts taken from reference TRBV15 and TRBJ2-1, reads DAMVIQNPRYQVTQFGKPVTLSCSQTLNHNVMYWYQQKSSQAPKLLFHYYDKDFNNEADTPDNFQSRRPNTSFCFLDIRSPGLGDTAMYLCATRLAGVVPYNEQFFGPGTRLTVL.

This chain links TRBV6-5 with TRBJ2-7, with a weak D call TRBD2 (6 bases). V lost 8 bases, J lost 4 bases, and 15 bases lay in between. The CDR3 has 13 residues. Germline V gene data show CDR1 as MNHEY and CDR2 as SVGAGI. In nucleotides, the CDR3 is TGTGCCAGCTCCTGGGGACTGGCGTACGAGCAGTACTTC. Translating gives CASSWGLAYEQYF.

This chain joins TRBV7-9 and TRBJ2-1, with a tentative D call TRBD2 (6 bases). CDR1 and CDR2 (germline): SEHNR, FQNEAQ (reference sequence). V was pared by 5 bases and J by 10 bases, with 9 bases between. The CDR3 is 11 residues long. The CDR3: CASSVTSEQFF. CDR3 coding DNA: TGTGCCAGCAGCGTCACTAGCGAGCAGTTCTTC. Full variable domain (rest looked up from reference TRBV7-9 and TRBJ2-1): DTGVSQNPRHKITKRGQNVTFRCDPISEHNRLYWYRQTLGQGPEFLTYFQNEAQLEKSRLLSDRFSAERPKGSFSTLEIQRTEQGDSAMYLCASSVTSEQFFGPGTRLTVL.

The chain recombines TRBV6-5 with TRBJ2-3, with D uncertain. The V end lost 6 bases, the J end lost 2 bases, and 12 bases lay between the germline ends. Germline V CDR1 and CDR2: MNHEY, SVGAGI. The CDR3 contains 14 residues. The CDR3 DNA reads TGTGCCAGCAGAGGCCGATACTACACAGATACGCAGTATTTT. This codes for CASRGRYYTDTQYF.

The V gene is TRBV25-1, the J gene TRBJ2-1; 8 positions agree with TRBD1. This CDR3 is 14 amino acids long. Germline CDR1 reads MGHDK; CDR2 reads SYGVNS. The ends lost 5 bases at V and 2 bases at J; junction bases unmatched: 2. Here the CDR3 reads CASSQGAAYNEQFF. Written as DNA, the CDR3 is TGTGCCAGCAGTCAGGGGGCCGCCTACAATGAGCAGTTCTTC.

The rearrangement joins TRBV5-8 to TRBJ2-7, with 10 bases matching TRBD2. The CDR3 extends over 19 amino acids. In germline, CDR1 is SGHTS, CDR2 YDEGEE. Germline trimming cut 4 bases from V and 4 bases from J; bases unmatched to any gene: 20. CDR3 sequence reads: CASSPKSTPSSGRLYEQYF. CDR3 coding DNA: TGTGCCAGCAGCCCGAAGTCGACGCCCTCTAGCGGGAGACTTTACGAGCAGTACTTC.

The J gene is TRBJ1-1, the V gene TRBV18, with a tentative D call TRBD1 (5 bases). V was trimmed by 1 base and J by 0 bases, leaving 18 bases between them. The CDR3 spans 18 residues. Looked up from germline, CDR1 is KGHSH and CDR2 is LQKENI. The DNA for the CDR3 is TGTGCCAGCTCACCACGAATTGGAGGAGGGGCCTTGAACACTGAAGCTTTCTTT. Translating gives CASSPRIGGGALNTEAFF.